This is a list of T cell receptor beta chains from one sample in a study of early T cells in non-severe SARS-CoV-2 infection. TCRdb recomputed calls from the 5' RACE reads with MiXCR, one row per CDR3 protein. The sample has about 80,000 distinct CDR3 sequences, around 6% seen once; the top ten hold roughly 8%. The sequencing input was whole blood. These receptors all come from an adult who was a healthcare worker with PCR-confirmed SARS-CoV-2 infection or an uninfected control (not recorded which). Each CDR3 is given with its conserved first and last residue. The order of the fields is V gene, clone size, D gene, J gene, CDR3 protein, CDR3 DNA. A D gene is named only where the DNA matches it firmly. Some rows have no size entry. The others give once, few or many, or a class for an expanded clone.

TRBV20-1,many,NA,TRBJ2-7,CSAILVGLGQYF,TGCAGTGCTATTCTCGTAGGGCTTGGGCAGTACTTC
TRBV12-3/TRBV12-4,few,TRBD2,TRBJ2-5,CASSLIRGSLAGPGGTQYF,TGTGCCAGCAGTTTAATAAGGGGGAGTCTAGCGGGGCCCGGGGGGACCCAGTACTTC
TRBV19,many,NA,TRBJ2-3,CASSIGITDTQYF,TGTGCCAGTAGTATCGGAATCACAGATACGCAGTATTTT
TRBV5-4,NA,TRBD1,TRBJ2-7,CASSAGQGTYEQYF,TGTGCCAGCAGCGCGGGACAGGGAACCTACGAGCAGTACTTC
TRBV28,many,TRBD1,TRBJ2-7,CASSRGTGEQYF,TGTGCCAGCAGTCGTGGGACAGGCGAGCAGTACTTC
TRBV20-1,many,NA,TRBJ2-5,CSANLAHIIAPGETQYF,TGCAGTGCTAATCTAGCCCATATTATCGCCCCGGGGGAGACCCAGTACTTC
TRBV3-1,few,NA,TRBJ2-5,CASSDRVGPTETQYF,TGTGCCAGCAGCGATAGAGTCGGCCCGACGGAGACCCAGTACTTC
TRBV12-3/TRBV12-4,many,NA,TRBJ1-6,CASSLGRDNSPLHF,TGTGCCAGCAGTTTGGGCAGGGATAATTCACCCCTCCACTTT
TRBV6-1,NA,NA,TRBJ2-5,CASSSGIRSAETQYF,TGTGCCAGCAGCTCGGGGATAAGGTCCGCTGAGACCCAGTACTTC
TRBV6-5,few,TRBD2,TRBJ2-3,CASSGLAGKTDTQYF,TGTGCCAGCAGTGGGTTAGCGGGGAAGACAGATACGCAGTATTTT
TRBV6-6,NA,NA,TRBJ2-7,CATGWGVGYEQYF,TGTGCCACCGGCTGGGGGGTAGGCTACGAGCAGTACTTC
TRBV19,NA,NA,TRBJ2-2,CASRIGPGELFF,TGTGCCAGCCGAATAGGACCCGGGGAGCTGTTTTTT
TRBV6-1,NA,TRBD1,TRBJ1-4,CASGQGGPNEKLFF,TGTGCCAGCGGACAGGGGGGACCTAATGAAAAACTGTTTTTT
TRBV11-2,NA,TRBD2,TRBJ2-7,CASSPTSGGLYEQYF,TGTGCCAGCAGTCCGACCTCGGGGGGGCTCTACGAGCAGTACTTC
TRBV7-9,many,NA,TRBJ2-5,CASSLVQGGSETQYF,TGTGCCAGCAGCTTAGTACAGGGGGGGTCAGAGACCCAGTACTTC
TRBV11-2,many,NA,TRBJ2-1,CASSFRLVVSEQFF,TGTGCCAGCAGCTTCCGACTGGTCGTTAGTGAGCAGTTCTTC
TRBV10-2,NA,TRBD1,TRBJ1-5,CASSEYTGGNQPQHF,TGCGCCAGCAGTGAGTACACAGGGGGCAATCAGCCCCAGCATTTT
TRBV12-3/TRBV12-4,many,NA,TRBJ1-1,CASSSQGNTEAFF,TGTGCCAGCAGCTCACAGGGGAACACTGAAGCTTTCTTT
TRBV7-7,many,NA,TRBJ1-6,CASRLNHWDRDNSPLHF,TGTGCCAGCAGATTGAACCACTGGGACCGAGATAATTCACCCCTCCACTTT
TRBV20-1,few,TRBD1,TRBJ1-1,CSAQTGANTEAFF,TGCAGTGCCCAGACAGGGGCGAACACTGAAGCTTTCTTT
TRBV19,few,TRBD2,TRBJ2-2,CASSMILAGGGELFF,TGTGCCAGTAGTATGATACTAGCGGGAGGGGGGGAGCTGTTTTTT
TRBV7-9,many,TRBD1,TRBJ2-7,CASSLVSPGQGGEQYF,TGTGCCAGCAGCTTAGTATCCCCGGGACAGGGTGGTGAGCAGTACTTC
TRBV28,NA,NA,TRBJ2-1,CASSHSSGASLLDEQFF,TGTGCCAGCAGCCACTCTTCGGGGGCCTCCCTTTTGGATGAGCAGTTCTTC
TRBV6-2/TRBV6-3,many,NA,TRBJ2-3,CASTLQGLGRTDTQYF,TGTGCCAGCACCCTACAGGGTCTAGGCCGCACAGATACGCAGTATTTT
TRBV18,few,TRBD1,TRBJ1-1,CASSPLTGTNTEAFF,TGTGCCAGCTCACCCCTGACAGGGACGAACACTGAAGCTTTCTTT
TRBV3-1,NA,NA,TRBJ2-7,CASTNNRRPYEQYF,TGTGCCAGCACCAACAACAGGCGCCCCTACGAGCAGTACTTC
TRBV28,NA,NA,TRBJ2-1,CASSLGNYNEQFF,TGTGCCAGCAGTTTAGGCAACTACAATGAGCAGTTCTTC
TRBV7-2,few,NA,TRBJ2-5,CASSLDPGGPQYF,TGTGCCAGCAGCTTAGACCCAGGGGGGCCCCAGTACTTC
TRBV20-1,few,NA,TRBJ1-5,CSARDPATGHRNSNQPQHF,TGCAGTGCTAGAGATCCGGCGACAGGTCACAGAAATAGCAATCAGCCCCAGCATTTT
TRBV19,few,NA,TRBJ2-3,CASRRRGTDTQYF,TGTGCCAGTAGAAGGAGGGGAACAGATACGCAGTATTTT
TRBV4-3,many,NA,TRBJ2-1,CASSQGGTEYNEQFF,TGCGCCAGCAGCCAAGGCGGGACAGAATACAATGAGCAGTTCTTC
TRBV28,NA,NA,TRBJ1-1,CASSSDILNTEAFF,TGTGCCAGCAGTTCCGACATTCTGAACACTGAAGCTTTCTTT
TRBV24-1,many,NA,TRBJ2-2,CATRGSGELFF,TGTGCCACCAGAGGCTCCGGGGAGCTGTTTTTT
TRBV7-2,many,NA,TRBJ2-5,CASSSGRQETQYF,TGTGCCAGCAGCTCCGGACGGCAAGAGACCCAGTACTTC
TRBV4-2,many,NA,TRBJ2-7,CASSPHGGREQYF,TGTGCCAGCAGCCCGCATGGAGGGAGAGAGCAGTACTTC
TRBV6-2/TRBV6-3,NA,TRBD1,TRBJ1-5,CASSLDRYQPQHF,TGTGCCAGCAGCCTGGACAGGTATCAGCCCCAGCATTTT
TRBV18,NA,TRBD1,TRBJ2-7,CASSPTPPGQGAEQYF,TGTGCCAGCTCACCCACCCCCCCGGGACAGGGAGCCGAGCAGTACTTC
TRBV11-2,many,TRBD2,TRBJ2-3,CASSPLTSGSTDTQYF,TGTGCCAGCAGCCCCCTGACTAGCGGTAGCACAGATACGCAGTATTTT
TRBV15,few,NA,TRBJ2-5,CATSPGHRGQETQYF,TGTGCCACCAGCCCGGGCCACCGGGGGCAAGAGACCCAGTACTTC
TRBV5-1,NA,NA,TRBJ1-2,CASSRTETNYGYTF,TGCGCCAGCAGCAGGACAGAGACTAACTATGGCTACACCTTC
TRBV24-1,medium-sized,NA,TRBJ1-1,CAAAPGNTEAFF,TGTGCCGCCGCCCCCGGAAACACTGAAGCTTTCTTT
TRBV11-2,many,NA,TRBJ2-3,CASSPDQGLRNTQYF,TGTGCCAGCAGCCCCGATCAGGGACTCCGAAATACGCAGTATTTT
TRBV12-3/TRBV12-4,many,NA,TRBJ2-3,CASKEGGFTDTQYF,TGTGCCAGCAAGGAGGGGGGGTTCACAGATACGCAGTATTTT
TRBV5-5,many,NA,TRBJ2-1,CASSFRDGTNEQFF,TGTGCCAGCAGCTTCAGGGACGGGACCAATGAGCAGTTCTTC
TRBV7-2,few,NA,TRBJ2-1,CASSLTAGNEQFF,TGTGCCAGCAGCCTCACAGCGGGTAATGAGCAGTTCTTC
TRBV19,many,NA,TRBJ2-1,CASSPDAGQPYNEQFF,TGTGCCAGTAGCCCAGACGCGGGGCAACCTTACAATGAGCAGTTCTTC
TRBV27,NA,NA,TRBJ2-1,CASSSHRLEQFF,TGTGCCAGCAGTTCCCACAGGCTAGAGCAGTTCTTC
TRBV7-2,many,NA,TRBJ2-3,CASTPGLVPQYF,TGTGCCAGCACCCCAGGTTTGGTCCCTCAGTATTTT
TRBV27,many,NA,TRBJ2-1,CASSSSYYNEQFF,TGTGCCAGCTCCTCGAGCTATTACAATGAGCAGTTCTTC
TRBV11-2,many,NA,TRBJ1-1,CASSFFDRNTEAFF,TGTGCCAGCAGCTTTTTTGACAGGAACACTGAAGCTTTCTTT
TRBV20-1,NA,NA,TRBJ2-3,CSASQSTDTQYF,TGCAGTGCTAGTCAGAGCACAGATACGCAGTATTTT
TRBV28,few,TRBD1,TRBJ1-1,CASSLNRGRYTEAFF,TGTGCCAGCAGTCTGAACAGGGGGAGGTACACTGAAGCTTTCTTT
TRBV19,many,TRBD1,TRBJ1-5,CASRIGGTGAYSNQPQHF,TGTGCCAGTAGGATTGGCGGGACAGGGGCATATAGCAATCAGCCCCAGCATTTT
TRBV20-1,many,TRBD2,TRBJ2-2,CSARGTSGPTGELFF,TGCAGTGCTAGAGGTACTAGCGGTCCCACCGGGGAGCTGTTTTTT
TRBV7-2,NA,TRBD1,TRBJ2-2,CASSKYGTGNTGELFF,TGTGCCAGCAGCAAATATGGGACAGGGAACACCGGGGAGCTGTTTTTT
TRBV5-8,many,TRBD2,TRBJ2-4,CASRVGRALFNIQYF,TGTGCCAGCAGGGTCGGGAGGGCCCTCTTCAACATTCAGTACTTC
TRBV18,NA,TRBD1,TRBJ1-2,CASSPYDRGDYGYTF,TGTGCCAGCTCACCTTATGACAGGGGTGACTATGGCTACACCTTC
TRBV20-1,many,NA,TRBJ1-2,CSARGQGSDYGYTF,TGCAGTGCTAGAGGGCAGGGCAGTGACTATGGCTACACCTTC